A selection of T cell receptor beta chains follows, all from one sample in a study of blood T cells in healthy people across ages. TCRdb ran MiXCR on the 5' RACE reads and lists one entry per CDR3 protein. The repertoire holds 630,000 or so distinct CDR3 sequences, approximately 31% seen once, with 15% in the top ten. The specimen was blood. The origin of the receptors is a woman aged 80 or over in good health. The CDR3 runs from the conserved cysteine through the conserved F or W. The D gene is left open where the match is weak. The size field is filled for only some rows; it gives once, few, many or a size class.

v_gene	j_gene	abundance	d_gene	len	CDR3aa	CDR3nt
TRBV7-9	TRBJ2-3	-	TRBD2	16	CASSPSLAGPTDTQYF	TGTGCCAGCAGCCCCTCACTAGCGGGACCCACAGATACGCAGTATTTT
TRBV20-1	TRBJ2-3	many	-	12	CSARVRRDTQYF	TGCAGTGCTAGAGTTCGGCGGGATACGCAGTATTTT
TRBV7-2	TRBJ1-2	-	-	14	CASSLDNTPGGYTF	TGTGCCAGCAGCTTAGATAACACCCCAGGGGGCTACACCTTC
TRBV30	TRBJ1-2	few	-	17	CAWALDPPQGSNYGYTF	TGTGCCTGGGCCCTCGACCCCCCACAGGGTAGCAACTATGGCTACACCTTC
TRBV5-1	TRBJ2-3	few	TRBD2	18	CASSLTRKTSGSTDTQYF	TGCGCCAGCAGCTTGACTCGCAAGACTAGCGGGAGCACAGATACGCAGTATTTT
TRBV6-1	TRBJ2-3	many	-	14	CASSDQLSTDTQYF	TGTGCCAGCAGTGATCAACTTAGCACAGATACGCAGTATTTT
TRBV18	TRBJ1-2	-	-	12	CASAIVDYGYTF	TGTGCCAGCGCTATAGTTGACTATGGCTACACCTTC
TRBV10-3	TRBJ2-1	many	TRBD2	18	CATRKGSGGARLVNEQFF	TGTGCCACGAGGAAGGGCAGCGGGGGGGCCCGGTTAGTGAATGAGCAGTTCTTC
TRBV29-1	TRBJ1-5	many	TRBD1	13	CSAGGQGGEPQHF	TGCAGCGCCGGTGGACAGGGGGGGGAGCCCCAGCATTTT
TRBV20-1	TRBJ1-6	few	TRBD1	16	CSARFQSQGGNSPLHF	TGCAGTGCCAGGTTTCAATCCCAGGGGGGTAATTCACCCCTCCACTTT
TRBV29-1	TRBJ2-7	-	TRBD2	14	CSVERPGGSYEQYF	TGCAGCGTTGAAAGACCGGGAGGCTCCTACGAGCAGTACTTC
TRBV7-2	TRBJ2-4	once	TRBD1	14	CASSLASGQGAPYF	TGTGCCAGCAGCTTAGCTTCGGGGCAGGGGGCTCCGTACTTC
TRBV14	TRBJ2-5	many	-	16	CASSPIRLGPQETQYF	TGTGCCAGCAGCCCTATAAGGCTGGGACCCCAAGAGACCCAGTACTTC
TRBV2	TRBJ1-1	many	-	13	CASTRPRDTEAFF	TGTGCCAGTACTAGACCCCGGGACACTGAAGCTTTCTTT
TRBV3-1	TRBJ2-3	many	-	15	CASRTQGSGTDTQYF	TGTGCCAGCAGGACGCAGGGGAGCGGCACAGATACGCAGTATTTT
TRBV5-1	TRBJ1-1	many	-	15	CASSSSGARHTEAFF	TGCGCCAGCAGCTCCTCAGGGGCCCGCCACACTGAAGCTTTCTTT
TRBV7-2	TRBJ1-3	once	-	16	CASSLTAVVSGNTIYF	TGTGCCAGCAGCTTGACCGCCGTTGTGTCTGGAAACACCATATATTTT
TRBV5-1	TRBJ1-6	few	TRBD1	21	CASSLADRGQGGFGINSPLHF	TGCGCCAGCAGCTTGGCCGATAGGGGACAGGGTGGTTTCGGGATTAATTCACCCCTCCACTTT
TRBV7-9	TRBJ2-7	once	TRBD1	16	CASSFTGGAGSREQYF	TGTGCCAGCAGCTTCACAGGGGGCGCGGGTTCGCGCGAGCAGTACTTC
TRBV7-9	TRBJ2-3	-	-	13	CASRPYSTDTQYF	TGTGCCAGCAGGCCATATAGCACAGATACGCAGTATTTT
TRBV7-9	TRBJ2-5	many	-	16	CASSLRPWAEKETQYF	TGTGCCAGCAGCTTAAGGCCGTGGGCAGAAAAAGAGACCCAGTACTTC
TRBV6-1	TRBJ1-3	-	TRBD1	17	CASSVGRTGKNGNTIYF	TGTGCCAGCAGTGTTGGTCGGACAGGGAAGAATGGAAACACCATATATTTT
TRBV12-3/TRBV12-4	TRBJ1-2	many	-	13	CASSHRDDYGYTF	TGTGCCAGCAGCCACCGGGACGACTATGGCTACACCTTC
TRBV28	TRBJ2-5	-	-	15	CASRQHGAGHGTQYF	TGTGCCAGCAGACAACACGGGGCCGGGCACGGGACCCAGTACTTC
TRBV6-1	TRBJ2-7	many	-	16	CASSDPRRATSYEQYF	TGTGCCAGCAGTGACCCCAGACGAGCAACCTCCTACGAGCAGTACTTC
TRBV19	TRBJ1-4	-	-	14	CASSIGVTNEKLFF	TGTGCCAGTAGTATCGGAGTAACTAATGAAAAACTGTTTTTT
TRBV7-2	TRBJ2-4	few	-	16	CASSPGSGVAKNIQYF	TGTGCCAGCAGCCCCGGGTCCGGGGTGGCCAAAAACATTCAGTACTTC
TRBV25-1	TRBJ2-1	few	-	13	CAGSAKGRNEQFF	TGTGCCGGCAGTGCGAAAGGTCGCAATGAGCAGTTCTTC
TRBV20-1	TRBJ1-5	many	-	14	CSQGSLQGNQPQHF	TGCAGCCAGGGGAGCCTTCAGGGCAATCAGCCCCAGCATTTT